This TCR beta chain was profiled in a study of blood T cell repertoires in COVID-19. Looking at the study overall: Acute-phase and convalescent COVID-19 samples originated in the United States, Italy and Spain.

Produced via immunoSEQ multiplex PCR; TCRdb's table is partial and in-frame only. The data hold hundreds of thousands of clones, with 85% to 90% observed a single time. Germline CDR1 MDHEN, CDR2 SYDVKM. The CDR3 extends over 13 amino acids. Germline trimming cut 2 bases from V and 4 bases from J; bases unmatched to any gene: 1. The chain combines TRBV28 with TRBJ1-2, with 7 nucleotides matching TRBD1. Sequencing was performed on peripheral blood. The sequence came from a human donor in a cohort sampled during active COVID-19. The CDR3 loop reads CASSLRDSYGYTF. The CDR3 DNA sequence: TGTGCCAGCAGTTTACGGGACAGCTATGGCTACACCTTC.